Listed below are T cell receptor beta chains from one sample, sequenced in a study of read filtering for tumor transcriptome and immune sequencing. One entry per CDR3 protein, called by TCRdb with MiXCR from the reads. The sample yields 75,000 to 95,000 distinct CDR3 sequences, approximately 21% seen once. What was sequenced was a population of CD138-negative cells sorted from bone marrow. These receptors were obtained from a donor over 35 with multiple myeloma. The conserved cysteine and the conserved F or W are not part of the CDR3 here. The order of the fields is D gene, V gene, J gene, CDR3 protein. The D gene is left open where the match is weak.

TRBD2	TRBV7-2	TRBJ2-1	ASSPRLALTYNEQF
.	TRBV28	TRBJ1-1	ASSFRGTEAF
.	TRBV5-1	TRBJ2-3	ASSLRHYRTDTQY
.	TRBV25-1	TRBJ2-3	ASSEFGRTDTQY
.	TRBV6-2/TRBV6-3	TRBJ1-1	ASSLREGRFTEAF
.	TRBV7-9	TRBJ1-2	ASTQRGWRNYGYT
TRBD1	TRBV11-3	TRBJ2-1	ASSQRQGTLDEQF
.	TRBV7-8	TRBJ2-5	ASSLLVETQY
.	TRBV5-1	TRBJ2-5	ASSPLGGVQETQY
TRBD2	TRBV3-1	TRBJ2-1	ASSQRRGVNEQF
.	TRBV11-2	TRBJ2-3	ASSQAPDTQY
TRBD2	TRBV6-1	TRBJ2-3	ASNRDYRTDTQY
TRBD1	TRBV29-1	TRBJ2-6	SVARGLGPGANVLT
.	TRBV7-9	TRBJ2-1	ASSPRQKHNEQF
.	TRBV11-2	TRBJ2-5	ASSPGGGLETQY
.	TRBV28	TRBJ1-2	ASSSGQLNGYT
.	TRBV6-2/TRBV6-3	TRBJ2-1	ASSYPPSRFLQIEQF
TRBD2	TRBV10-3	TRBJ2-7	AARTSGAYEQY
.	TRBV7-9	TRBJ1-5	ASSLVVQPQH
.	TRBV18	TRBJ1-3	ASSEGNGNTIY
.	TRBV3-1	TRBJ1-2	ASSPPGYYGYT
.	TRBV20-1	TRBJ1-1	SARDHSGFNTEAF
TRBD1	TRBV20-1	TRBJ1-4	SARVGAGGGEKLF
TRBD1	TRBV7-9	TRBJ2-3	ASSSGGDTDTQY
.	TRBV2	TRBJ1-1	ASSPGEGVGTEAF
.	TRBV5-1	TRBJ2-7	ASSLVASEEEQY
.	TRBV12-3/TRBV12-4	TRBJ2-3	ASSFGDSNTDTQY
.	TRBV9	TRBJ1-4	ASSVHDRAVNEKLF
TRBD2	TRBV9	TRBJ2-1	ASSVGLGSGASYNEQF
.	TRBV7-2	TRBJ2-7	ASSSATTYEQY
.	TRBV5-1	TRBJ1-1	ASSLDWGTEAF
TRBD1	TRBV10-2	TRBJ2-7	ASSVGTGGYEQY
.	TRBV10-3	TRBJ1-5	AISGQANQPQH
.	TRBV7-9	TRBJ1-3	ASQRGLGGRPISGNTIY
.	TRBV19	TRBJ1-4	ASSIETGRTNEKLF
.	TRBV9	TRBJ1-3	ASSVGVAGNTIY
.	TRBV7-9	TRBJ2-6	ASSLKVAGANVLT
TRBD2	TRBV4-1	TRBJ2-3	ASSLKGLAVPSTDTQY
.	TRBV18	TRBJ1-1	ASSPSSGSRLKAF
.	TRBV6-6	TRBJ1-4	ASSSHPSEKLF
.	TRBV6-5	TRBJ1-1	ASRWGVDTEAF
TRBD2	TRBV18	TRBJ2-5	VTDAGETQC
TRBD2	TRBV20-1	TRBJ2-1	SAAGTSGGIYNEQF
.	TRBV20-1	TRBJ1-1	SARRTSLAEAF
.	TRBV4-1	TRBJ1-1	ASSQDPLSSAMNTEAF
.	TRBV11-2	TRBJ1-1	ASSFGSRAEAF
TRBD1	TRBV29-1	TRBJ1-1	SVKTGTGGTEAF
TRBD2	TRBV9	TRBJ2-3	ASSVGAGGEDTQY
TRBD1	TRBV20-1	TRBJ2-3	SARDRTGATDTQY
.	TRBV9	TRBJ1-1	ASSETGLNTEAF
.	TRBV19	TRBJ2-6	ASSPDRVTSPGANVLT
TRBD2	TRBV18	TRBJ2-3	ASSRGGATDTQY
.	TRBV9	TRBJ2-2	ASSARVPRNTGELF
.	TRBV7-9	TRBJ2-6	ASTVTGFLLSGAANVLT
.	TRBV7-9	TRBJ2-7	ASSVEWKQY
.	TRBV4-1	TRBJ1-1	ASSQEAAGKAF
.	TRBV7-2	TRBJ2-1	ASSLAVSRNEQF
.	TRBV7-9	TRBJ1-5	ASSSEGGGQPQH
.	TRBV2	TRBJ2-5	ASSGRGIETQY